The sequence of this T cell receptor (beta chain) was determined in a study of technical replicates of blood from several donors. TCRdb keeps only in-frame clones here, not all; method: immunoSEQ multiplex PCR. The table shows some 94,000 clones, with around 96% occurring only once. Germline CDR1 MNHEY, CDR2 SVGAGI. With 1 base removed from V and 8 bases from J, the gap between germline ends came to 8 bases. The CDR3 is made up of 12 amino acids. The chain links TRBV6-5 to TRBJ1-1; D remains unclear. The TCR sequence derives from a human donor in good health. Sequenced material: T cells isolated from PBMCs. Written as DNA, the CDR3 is TGTGCCAGCAGTTACTTTGGAGGGGAAGCTTTCTTT. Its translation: CASSYFGGEAFF.